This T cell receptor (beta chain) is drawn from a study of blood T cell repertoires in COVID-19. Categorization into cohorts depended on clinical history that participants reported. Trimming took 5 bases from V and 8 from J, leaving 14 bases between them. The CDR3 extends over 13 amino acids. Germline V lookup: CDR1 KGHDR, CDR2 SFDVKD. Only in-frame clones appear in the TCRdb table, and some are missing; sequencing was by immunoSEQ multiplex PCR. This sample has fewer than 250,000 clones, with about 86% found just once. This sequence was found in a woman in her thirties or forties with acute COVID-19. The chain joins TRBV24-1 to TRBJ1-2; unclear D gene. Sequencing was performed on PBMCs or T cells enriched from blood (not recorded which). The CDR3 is CATSGEGAGGYTF. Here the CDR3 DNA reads TGTGCCACCAGTGGGGAGGGCGCTGGAGGCTACACCTTC.